This T cell receptor (beta chain) was captured in a study of beta chain features in type 1 diabetes. Background on the study: Healthy donors and patients had similar age, gender and cell yields. The study examined about 100 million sorted cells across all samples. Study-wide points: The study found that naive, central memory and Treg TCRB repertoires appeared more similar in patients than in healthy donors.

Sequenced material consisted of expressed TCRB transcripts (all of the isolated RNA was reverse transcribed). Clones were read by immunoSEQ multiplex PCR, and TCRdb kept only the in-frame ones, dropping some. The data show more than 150,000 clones, about 13% seen once. The CDR3 is made up of 15 amino acids. The ends lost 2 bases at V and 1 base at J; junction bases unmatched: 4. Germline V gene lookup returns CDR1 SGHRS and CDR2 YFSETQ. Central memory, naive, regulatory and stem cell-like memory CD4+ cells were sorted by CD45RO/CCR7/CD25/CD127/CD95/CD27. A remark on this clone: Its antigen remains unknown. Other DNA sequences in this sample translate to the same CDR3.

The chain uses TRBV5-1 and TRBJ2-5; TRBD2 aligns across 8 bases. Material for sequencing was central memory CD4+ T cells from blood. The receptor's source is a woman aged 18 to 35 in good health. CDR3 coding DNA: TGCGCCAGCAGCTTTGAAGCGGGGGCCCAAGAGACCCAGTACTTC. It specifies CASSFEAGAQETQYF.